A single sample is the source of the 15 T cell receptor beta chains below, sequenced in a study of T-cell reconstitution after alpha-beta-depleted transplantation in children. The TCRbeta library incorporated unique molecular identifiers. TCRdb ran MiXCR on the PCR reads and lists one entry per CDR3 protein. The repertoire holds 300,000 to 350,000 distinct CDR3 sequences, with roughly 21% as singletons. Sequencing was performed on PBMCs, mostly from graft donor cells, taken 180 days after TCRalphabeta/CD19-depleted stem cell transplant. Source of these receptors: a male patient aged 10 to 17 who had a stem cell transplant for acute lymphoblastic leukemia, so the T cells may come from the graft donor.

This clonotype was observed a few times. The V and J genes are TRBV2 and TRBJ2-7, with TRBD1 as a possible D gene (6 bases). Trimming shortened V by 2 bases and J by 2 bases, and 10 bases separated the two germline ends. CDR3 length: 14 amino acids. CDR1 SNHLY and CDR2 FYNNEI come from the germline V gene. CDR3 bases: TGTGCCAGCAGTGAATTGCAGGGGACCTACGAGCAGTACTTC. Translation: CASSELQGTYEQYF.

The chain joins TRBV7-9 to TRBJ2-5; possibly TRBD1 or TRBD2 for D (5 bases each). Germline loops: CDR1 SEHNR, CDR2 FQNEAQ (reference sequence). CDR3 length equals 12 residues. V was trimmed by 5 bases and J by 5 bases, leaving 9 bases between them. The CDR3, as DNA: TGTGCCAGCAGCCGGTGGGGGGAGACCCAGTACTTC. Translated: CASSRWGETQYF.

Many counts were recorded for this clonotype. V usage is TRBV5-1 and J usage is TRBJ2-3; D possibly uses TRBD1 or TRBD2 (5 bases each). The CDR3 totals 14 residues. The germline gives CDR1 SGHRS, CDR2 YFSETQ. The V end lost 6 bases, the J end lost 3 bases, and 14 bases lay between the germline ends. CDR3 nucleotide sequence: TGCGCCAGCACCCCACTAGAGGGGACAGATACGCAGTATTTT. This gives the protein CASTPLEGTDTQYF.

V usage is TRBV11-1 and J usage is TRBJ2-1; perhaps TRBD2 as D (5 bases). CDR3 length: 17 residues. Deletions cut 1 base from V and 3 bases from J, with 16 bases between. The germline V gene has CDR1 SGHAT and CDR2 FQDESV (reference sequence). The CDR3 DNA is TGTGCCAGCAGCTTAGAATGGGAGCGGAGTTACTACAATGAGCAGTTCTTC. Its translation is CASSLEWERSYYNEQFF.

This chain links TRBV20-1 with TRBJ2-3; D is possibly TRBD1 (5 bases). CDR1 is DFQATT and CDR2 is SNEGSKA in the germline V gene (reference sequence). Trimming removed 3 bases from V and 2 bases from J, with 9 bases in between. The CDR3 covers 13 residues. The CDR3 DNA sequence: TGCAGTGCTAGTCAGGGAACCACAGATACGCAGTATTTT. Protein sequence: CSASQGTTDTQYF.

V gene TRBV9 combines with J gene TRBJ2-1; TRBD1 matches 7 bases. The CDR3 runs to 18 residues. The germline CDR1 and CDR2 sequences are SGDLS and YYNGEE. Trimming took 0 bases from V and 5 from J; bases not matched to a gene: 14. CDR3 protein: CASSVARDRRGTDNEQFF. Here the CDR3 DNA reads TGTGCCAGCAGCGTAGCTAGGGACAGAAGAGGGACAGACAATGAGCAGTTCTTC.

In this sample, this clonotype turned up many times. The chain uses TRBV12-3 or TRBV12-4 and TRBJ2-1; D remains unclear. V was pared by 6 bases and J by 4 bases, with 16 bases between. The CDR3 is made up of 15 amino acids. CDR3 region: CASSLQPYYYNEQFF. The CDR3 coding sequence is TGTGCCAGCAGCCTTCAGCCCTATTATTACAATGAGCAGTTCTTC.

The chain recombines TRBV6-1 with TRBJ2-1; D is perhaps TRBD2 (6 bases). V lost 8 bases and J lost 5, with 16 bases in between. Per germline, CDR1 MNHNS and CDR2 SASEGT. The CDR3 runs to 14 residues. For the CDR3, the DNA is TGTGCCAGCCGGCCGTGGCGGGGAAACAATGAGCAGTTCTTC. Translated: CASRPWRGNNEQFF.

This clonotype was picked up a small number of times. This chain uses TRBV27 with TRBJ2-5; maybe TRBD2 (6 bases). V lost 8 bases to trimming and J lost 2 bases, with 18 bases between them. The length of the CDR3 is 15 residues. Germline V lookup: CDR1 MNHEY, CDR2 SMNVEV (reference sequence). The CDR3 DNA sequence: TGTGCCAGCCGTTGGGCGGGGTTGCCGCAAGAGACCCAGTACTTC. Its protein is CASRWAGLPQETQYF.

The J gene is TRBJ2-1, the V gene TRBV20-1; 7 bases are shared with TRBD1. Germline-derived CDR1 and CDR2 are DFQATT and SNEGSKA (reference sequence). This CDR3 is 14 amino acids long. Trimming cost V 6 bases and J 4 bases; bases outside gene matches: 9. CDR3 residues: CSAPGQWAYNEQFF. In DNA form, the CDR3 reads TGCAGTGCGCCGGGACAGTGGGCTTACAATGAGCAGTTCTTC.

The chain carries TRBV5-1 and TRBJ2-1; 7 bases are shared with TRBD1. With 7 bases clipped from V and 5 bases from J, the junction kept 6 bases outside the gene matches. Germline V gives CDR1 SGHRS, CDR2 YFSETQ. The CDR3 is 13 residues long. The CDR3 is CASGPGTDNEQFF. The CDR3 bases are TGCGCCAGCGGCCCGGGGACAGACAATGAGCAGTTCTTC.

This clonotype occurred many times. The chain is built from TRBV27 and TRBJ2-7; 8 positions agree with TRBD2. Germline assignment: CDR1 MNHEY and CDR2 SMNVEV (reference sequence). The CDR3 loop spans 17 amino acids. The trim removed 3 bases at V and 0 bases at J, leaving 10 bases unmatched. CDR3 region: CASSFSRKRGTSYEQYF. CDR3 nucleotides: TGTGCCAGCAGTTTCAGCCGGAAGCGGGGGACCTCCTACGAGCAGTACTTC.

The J gene is TRBJ1-1, the V gene TRBV6-1; 8 bases are shared with TRBD1. V was clipped by 2 bases and J by 4 bases; unmatched bases: 3. The CDR3 extends over 14 amino acids. CDR1 and CDR2 from the germline V gene are MNHNS and SASEGT. CDR3 sequence (DNA): TGTGCCAGCAGTGAAACAGGGGGAGGCACTGAAGCTTTCTTT. Its translation: CASSETGGGTEAFF.

In its sample, this clonotype was seen a few times. This sequence joins TRBV7-2 and TRBJ2-1, with 14 nucleotides matching TRBD2. The germline CDR1 and CDR2 sequences are SGHTA and FQGNSA. Germline trimming cut 2 bases from V and 0 bases from J; bases unmatched to any gene: 18. The CDR3 spans 23 residues. CDR3 sequence reads: CASSLQARVGTSGSLNSYNEQFF. As DNA, the CDR3 is TGTGCCAGCAGCTTACAGGCGAGGGTAGGGACTAGCGGGAGTTTAAACTCCTACAATGAGCAGTTCTTC.

This clonotype was observed many times. The rearrangement links TRBV5-1 to TRBJ2-5, with D hard to call. The V gene's germline CDR1 is SGHRS and CDR2 YFSETQ. CDR3 length: 12 amino acids. Trimming left V 4 bases short and J 3 bases short, with 7 bases between. As DNA, the CDR3 is TGCGCCAGCAGCGGAGCAAAAGAGACCCAGTACTTC. Its translation is CASSGAKETQYF.